This is a list of T cell receptor beta chains from one sample in a study of beta chain features in type 1 diabetes. This table comes from immunoSEQ multiplex PCR, and its TCRdb copy is limited to in-frame clones, with some not included. The top ten hold less than 0.025% of the sample, which has about 740,000 clones, 13% seen once. Sequencing was carried out using naive CD4+ T cells from blood. The receptors stem from a young man with type 1 diabetes. Each CDR3 is given with its conserved first and last residue. The D gene is left open where the match is weak. Size is omitted from some rows. Given values are once, few, many or a class for expanded clones.

d_call	clone_size	v_call	j_call	cdr3_nt	cdr3_aa
NA	few	TRBV7-2	TRBJ2-2	TGTGCCAGCAGCGCCTACTGGGCGGGCACCGGGGAGCTGTTTTTT	CASSAYWAGTGELFF
TRBD1	NA	TRBV5-1	TRBJ2-3	TGCGCCAGCAGCTTGGAGACAGGGGGCACAGATACGCAGTATTTT	CASSLETGGTDTQYF
NA	few	TRBV29-1	TRBJ2-1	TGCAGCGTTTTGAAGACCTTGGGGCAGTTCTTC	CSVLKTLGQFF
NA	few	TRBV13	TRBJ2-3	TGTGCCAGCCTCCTCCGGAGGCAAGATACGCAGTATTTT	CASLLRRQDTQYF
TRBD1	few	TRBV30	TRBJ2-5	TGTGCCTGCCAGGGGCAGGGGGACGAGACCCAGTACTTC	CACQGQGDETQYF
NA	NA	TRBV7-2	TRBJ1-5	TGTGCCAGCAGCTTAGAGGGGAGCCAGCCCCAGCATTTT	CASSLEGSQPQHF
NA	NA	TRBV5-1	TRBJ2-2	TGCGCCAGCAGCTTGCGACAGGATAACACCGGGGAGCTGTTTTTT	CASSLRQDNTGELFF
NA	few	TRBV25-1	TRBJ1-2	TGTGCCAGCAGTGTTCCAGGTTTCAACTATGGCTACACCTTC	CASSVPGFNYGYTF
NA	NA	TRBV14	TRBJ1-2	TGTGCCAGCAGCCAAGCGACAGACCGTGGCTACACCTTC	CASSQATDRGYTF
TRBD1	NA	TRBV7-8	TRBJ1-1	TGTGCCAGCAGCCAGGACAGGGAGGCCACTGAAGCTTTCTTT	CASSQDREATEAFF
TRBD1	few	TRBV7-8	TRBJ1-5	TGTGCCAGCAGCTTAGCTCTCCGGACAGGGATCAATCAGCCCCAGCATTTT	CASSLALRTGINQPQHF
NA	NA	TRBV30	TRBJ1-5	TGTGCCTGGAGTGCGGTGGATAGCAATCAGCCCCAGCATTTT	CAWSAVDSNQPQHF
TRBD1	NA	TRBV11-2	TRBJ1-6	TGTGCCAGCAGCACCCGGACAGGGTCTAATTCACCCCTCCACTTT	CASSTRTGSNSPLHF
NA	few	TRBV25-1	TRBJ2-7	TGTGCCAGCAGTGAGTGGCAGAGCTCCTACGAGCAGTACTTC	CASSEWQSSYEQYF
TRBD1	few	TRBV4-1	TRBJ1-4	TGCGCCAGCAGCCAACAACGGGACAGGGGAGGTTCGCTTTTT	CASSQQRDRGGSLF
NA	NA	TRBV5-6	TRBJ1-2	TGTGCCAGCAGCTTGGGGGATAGACGCTATGGCTACACCTTC	CASSLGDRRYGYTF
NA	NA	TRBV29-1	TRBJ1-1	TGCAGCGTTGTAGGACGGATGAACACTGAAGCTTTCTTT	CSVVGRMNTEAFF
TRBD2	few	TRBV5-1	TRBJ2-7	TGCGCCAGCAGCACTAGCGGGACCTACGAGCAGTACTTC	CASSTSGTYEQYF
NA	few	TRBV19	TRBJ1-1	TGTGCCAGTAGTATAGTCGGAAAAATGAACACTGAAGCTTTCTTT	CASSIVGKMNTEAFF
NA	NA	TRBV11-2	TRBJ2-5	TGTGCCAGCAGCTGGGGGCAGACGGGGTTCCAAGAGACCCAGTACTTC	CASSWGQTGFQETQYF
TRBD1	NA	TRBV11-1	TRBJ2-5	TGTGCCAGCAGCTTAGCTTGGGACAGGGGAGAGACCCAGTACTTC	CASSLAWDRGETQYF
NA	NA	TRBV4-1	TRBJ2-5	TGCGCCAGCAGCCCCCCAGGAGCGAAAGAGACCCAGTACTTC	CASSPPGAKETQYF
TRBD1	NA	TRBV29-1	TRBJ1-3	TGCAGCGCCGGACAGGCTCACTCTGGAAACACCATATATTTT	CSAGQAHSGNTIYF
TRBD1	NA	TRBV10-3	TRBJ2-1	TGTGCCCTAAACCCGGGACAGGGGGATGAGCAGTTCTTC	CALNPGQGDEQFF
TRBD1	few	TRBV2	TRBJ1-2	TGTGCCAGCAGTGTGGACAGGAACGACTATGGCTACACCTTC	CASSVDRNDYGYTF
TRBD2	NA	TRBV4-1	TRBJ2-5	TGCGCCAGCAGCCTCCTAGCGGGGGCGAGGGAGACCCAGTACTTC	CASSLLAGARETQYF
NA	NA	TRBV19	TRBJ1-1	TGTGCCAGTAGTATAGATTTGGCACAGCGGAGCGAAGCTTTCTTT	CASSIDLAQRSEAFF
NA	few	TRBV7-2	TRBJ2-1	TGTGCCAGCAGCTTAGGGGGTGGGCAGTTCGGTTATGAGCAGTTCTTC	CASSLGGGQFGYEQFF
TRBD1	few	TRBV5-8	TRBJ1-3	TGTGCCAGCAGCTTACAGGGGAGGGGTGGAAACACCATATATTTT	CASSLQGRGGNTIYF
TRBD2	NA	TRBV6-4	TRBJ2-3	TGTGCCAGCAGTCGACTAGCGGGGGGGCTAGATACGCAGTATTTT	CASSRLAGGLDTQYF
NA	NA	TRBV5-1	TRBJ1-5	TGCGCCAGCAGCTTGGCTGGGCGCGGCAATCAGCCCCAGCATTTT	CASSLAGRGNQPQHF
TRBD1	NA	TRBV18	TRBJ2-2	TGTGCCAGCTCACTTTACGGACAGGCGAACACCGGGGAGCTGTTTTTT	CASSLYGQANTGELFF
TRBD2	NA	TRBV19	TRBJ2-1	TGTGCCAGTAGTTTAGAAGCGGGGGGCTCCTACAATGAGCAGTTCTTC	CASSLEAGGSYNEQFF
NA	NA	TRBV7-3	TRBJ1-2	TGTGCCAGCAGCCATGGGGGGAGCGACAGTTCAAACTATGGCTACACCTTC	CASSHGGSDSSNYGYTF
TRBD1	few	TRBV18	TRBJ1-2	TGTGCCAGCTCACCGACCGCGGGACAGGGAAGGGGAGGCTACACCTTC	CASSPTAGQGRGGYTF
TRBD2	NA	TRBV30	TRBJ2-2	TGTGCCTGGGACCCGGGACTAGCGAGTGGCGGGGAGCTGTTTTTT	CAWDPGLASGGELFF
TRBD1	few	TRBV29-1	TRBJ2-1	TGCAGCGTTGATTTTGGGACAGCGAGTCTTGGGCAGTTCTTC	CSVDFGTASLGQFF
NA	NA	TRBV7-9	TRBJ1-2	TGTGCCAGCAGCTTAGCGGGCCTCTCCCGGGGCTATGGCTACACCTTC	CASSLAGLSRGYGYTF
TRBD1	NA	TRBV6-6	TRBJ2-3	TGTGCCAGCACCCCAGGGGGCACCACAGATACGCAGTATTTT	CASTPGGTTDTQYF
NA	NA	TRBV15	TRBJ2-3	TGTGCCACCAGCAGAGATCGAAAGGGTGATAGCACAGATACGCAGTATTTT	CATSRDRKGDSTDTQYF
TRBD2	NA	TRBV7-9	TRBJ2-2	TGTGCCAGCAGCTATAAAGCGGGGACGGGGAACACCGGGGAGCTGTTTTTT	CASSYKAGTGNTGELFF
TRBD1	NA	TRBV4-1	TRBJ1-1	TGCGCCAGCAGCCAATCGGGACAGGGGACTGAAGCTTTCTTT	CASSQSGQGTEAFF
NA	few	TRBV5-4	TRBJ1-1	TGTGCCAGCAGCACCAGGGAAGGGAACACTGAAGCTTTCTTT	CASSTREGNTEAFF
NA	NA	TRBV7-9	TRBJ2-1	TGTGCCAGCACCTCCCACCGTGACGCCGATGAGCAGTTCTTC	CASTSHRDADEQFF
NA	NA	TRBV30	TRBJ1-3	TGTGCCTGGAGGCCACAGACCTCTGGAAACACCATATATTTT	CAWRPQTSGNTIYF
NA	NA	TRBV14	TRBJ1-1	TGTGCCAGCAGCCTTCAAGGGTTGATGAACACTGAAGCTTTCTTT	CASSLQGLMNTEAFF